What follows are 28 T cell receptor beta chains derived from one specimen sequenced in a study of blood T cells in healthy people across ages (dated by TCRdb to between 2014 and 2017). Library preparation used 5' RACE. The listed sequencing device is Illumina HiSeq 2500. The second PCR ran for about 6 to 12 cycles and used a J-beta primer mix along with a sample-barcoded 5' primer. TCRdb reprocessing: public reads trimmed at Q25 with fastp, clones called with MiXCR, in-frame beta chains kept. Rows are unified per CDR3 protein, each entry keeping the most common DNA and genes. The sample data list about 1.8 million distinct CDR3 sequences, and around 50% of these were observed just once. The top ten clonotypes cover 2.1% of the sample. Material for sequencing was blood. All receptors come from a middle-aged woman in good health.

The DNA of the CDR3 is TGCAGTGCCCGAAGGCCCGGGTCAAATGAAAAACTGTTTTTT. The encoded protein is CSARRPGSNEKLFF. This chain connects TRBV20-1 to TRBJ1-4; D not resolved. CDR1 is DFQATT, CDR2 SNEGSKA, per germline (reference sequence). V was clipped by 6 bases and J by 5 bases, with 16 bases between them. This CDR3 has 14 residues.

The chain joins TRBV15 to TRBJ1-1; TRBD1 might be the D (5 bases). Between the trimmed V and J ends, which lost 5 bases and 5 bases, there was a span of 15 bases. Germline CDR1 and CDR2: LNHNV and YYDKDF (reference sequence). This CDR3 region has 14 residues. The chain's CDR3 is CATSPRGGYTEAFF. The CDR3 region has the DNA TGTGCCACCAGCCCAAGGGGAGGGTATACTGAAGCTTTCTTT.

The chain couples TRBV29-1 to TRBJ2-3, with D perhaps matching TRBD1 (6 bases). This CDR3 is built from 12 residues. The V gene's germline CDR1 is SQVTM and CDR2 ANQGSEA. The V gene lost 7 bases and the J gene lost 4 bases, with 12 bases spanning the gap. The CDR3 DNA reads as TGCAGCGATATAACAGGGTCAGATACGCAGTATTTT. Translated, it gives CSDITGSDTQYF.

This clonotype was counted between two and nine times. The chain has TRBV29-1 and TRBJ2-3; either TRBD1 or TRBD2 may supply D (5 bases each). Germline lookup yields CDR1 SQVTM and CDR2 ANQGSEA. V was pared by 8 bases and J by 3 bases, with 12 bases between. The CDR3 runs to 12 residues. The DNA for the CDR3 is TGCAGCAAGAGCGAGGGGACAGATACGCAGTATTTT. It encodes CSKSEGTDTQYF.

In its sample, this clonotype was seen a few times. The chain is built from TRBV6-2 or TRBV6-3 and TRBJ2-5; 10 bases fit TRBD2. Germline trimming cut 0 bases from V and 11 bases from J; bases unmatched to any gene: 15. This CDR3 has 17 residues. CDR1 and CDR2 from the germline V gene are MNHEY and SVGEGT. CDR3 in amino acids: CASSYSITSGAYNEQYF. In DNA form, the CDR3 reads TGTGCCAGCAGTTACTCGATAACTAGCGGGGCTTACAATGAGCAGTACTTC.

This rearrangement joins TRBV6-6 to TRBJ2-7, with 8 bases lining up with TRBD1. The V gene's germline CDR1 is MNHNY and CDR2 SVGAGI (reference sequence). After removal of 5 bases from V and 4 bases from J, the junction contained 10 bases not matched to a gene. This CDR3 contains 15 residues. Written as DNA, the CDR3 is TGTGCCAGCAGTGACGAATGGGACAGGCCGTACGAGCAGTACTTC. Its translation: CASSDEWDRPYEQYF.

V is TRBV2 and J is TRBJ2-5, with D maybe TRBD1 (5 bases). The J call may be wrong; the DNA end is better matched by TRBJ2-7. The CDR3 consists of 13 residues. CDR1 is SNHLY and CDR2 is FYNNEI in the germline V gene. The CDR3 loop reads CASSDAGLDEQYF. The CDR3 nucleotides are TGTGCCAGCAGTGATGCAGGGCTGGACGAGCAGTACTTC.

The chain is built from TRBV5-1 and TRBJ2-7; 10 bases map to TRBD2. J lost 7 bases, V lost 5 bases, and 18 bases had no gene match. Germline V gene lookup returns CDR1 SGHRS and CDR2 YFSETQ. This CDR3 spans 17 amino acids. In DNA, the CDR3 is TGCGCCAGCAGTCCGCCCAAGAGCGGGGGGGCGGGGAATGAGCAGTACTTC. This codes for CASSPPKSGGAGNEQYF.

The CDR3 DNA reads TGTGCCAGCAGTTTAGCGCGACGGGGGGCCTTTGGCTACACCTTC. It codes for CASSLARRGAFGYTF. The gene calls are TRBV12-3 or TRBV12-4 and TRBJ1-2, with a weak D call TRBD1 (6 bases). The CDR3 covers 15 residues. The germline V and J ends were trimmed by 0 bases and 7 bases, with 15 bases remaining between them.

The chain links TRBV12-3 or TRBV12-4 to TRBJ2-7; the match to TRBD1 covers 12 bases. The CDR3 sequence is 15 residues long. V was pared by 8 bases and J by 3 bases, with 8 bases of the junction left unmatched. CDR3 bases: TGTGCCAGCGGTGCGGGACAGGGGGCGAGCTACGAGCAGTACTTC. Residues: CASGAGQGASYEQYF.

This CDR3 reads CASTHRIQETQYF. Here the CDR3 DNA reads TGTGCCAGCACCCACAGGATCCAAGAGACCCAGTACTTC. V and J are TRBV12-3 or TRBV12-4 and TRBJ2-5; a weak D match, TRBD1 (5 bases). The ends were cut back, 7 bases at V and 1 base at J, with 10 bases in the middle. CDR3 size: 13 residues.

The V and J genes are TRBV6-5 and TRBJ2-7; possibly TRBD1 for D (6 bases). Trimming took off 5 bases at V and 3 bases at J, with 14 bases between the two ends. Germline assignment: CDR1 MNHEY and CDR2 SVGAGI. The CDR3 has 14 residues. Here the CDR3 reads CASSGGGRNYEQYF. The CDR3, as DNA: TGTGCCAGCAGTGGGGGCGGACGGAACTACGAGCAGTACTTC.

This chain connects TRBV6-6 to TRBJ1-4; no definite D call. This CDR3 has 16 residues. Trimming removed 7 bases from V and 8 bases from J, with 23 bases in between. Germline CDR1 and CDR2: MNHNY and SVGAGI (reference sequence). The CDR3 nucleotides read TGTGCCAGCACCCGCGACTCAAGGGTGGTTCGGGAAAAACTGTTTTTT. Encoded protein: CASTRDSRVVREKLFF.

V is TRBV7-6 and J is TRBJ2-1; 9 bases fit TRBD2. Germline V gene data show CDR1 as SGHVS and CDR2 as FNYEAQ. J was trimmed by 5 bases and V by 1 base; bases with no gene match: 3. The CDR3 covers 15 residues. CDR3 amino acids: CASSLGPSGNNEQFF. The CDR3 coding sequence is TGTGCCAGCAGCTTAGGCCCTAGCGGGAACAATGAGCAGTTCTTC.

The genes are TRBV7-2 and TRBJ2-5, with 7 positions matching TRBD1. Germline V CDR1 and CDR2: SGHTA, FQGNSA. This CDR3 is 14 amino acids long. V trimming: 4 bases; J trimming: 2 bases; junction bases outside the gene matches: 4. In DNA form, the CDR3 reads TGTGCCAGCAGCTCGCTGGGACAGCAAGAGACCCAGTACTTC. Translated: CASSSLGQQETQYF.

The chain combines TRBV12-3 or TRBV12-4 with TRBJ1-1, with 7 positions matching TRBD1. J gave up 1 base and V 6 bases, and 11 bases lay outside the gene matches. This CDR3 has 16 residues. Here the CDR3 reads CASSRTWEGANTEAFF. The CDR3 DNA reads TGTGCCAGCAGCAGGACTTGGGAGGGGGCGAACACTGAAGCTTTCTTT.

A remark on this clonotype: Germline is not matched at one junction end, which may reflect a read error. The CDR3 spells CASSLGRETYEQYF. The DNA of the CDR3 is TGCGCCAGCAGCTTGGGTAGGGAAACCTACGAGCAGTACTTC. The chain links TRBV7-9 to TRBJ2-7; D not resolved. CDR1 is SEHNR, CDR2 FQNEAQ, per germline (reference sequence). This CDR3 comprises 14 residues.

The sample holds a few counts of this clonotype. J is TRBJ1-4 and V is TRBV12-3 or TRBV12-4, with 9 positions matching TRBD1. The CDR3 extends over 14 amino acids. V dropped 4 bases and J dropped 8; count of bases not matched to a gene: 5. The CDR3 reads CASSSRTGVEKLFF. The CDR3 nucleotides are TGTGCCAGCAGTTCACGGACAGGGGTCGAAAAACTGTTTTTT.

The chain carries TRBV20-1 and TRBJ2-5; D remains unclear. The germline V gene encodes CDR1 DFQATT and CDR2 SNEGSKA (reference sequence). V dropped 7 bases and J dropped 0 bases, with 12 bases sitting between them. CDR3 length equals 13 residues. CDR3 residues: CSVIDKNQETQYF. As DNA, the CDR3 is TGCAGTGTTATCGACAAGAACCAAGAGACCCAGTACTTC.

The chain couples TRBV20-1 to TRBJ2-3, with 11 bases matching TRBD2. Trimming removed 4 bases from V and 2 bases from J; junction bases left unmatched: 11. Germline assignment: CDR1 DFQATT and CDR2 SNEGSKA (reference sequence). This CDR3 has 17 residues. The CDR3 here is CSAMDPTSGGYTDTQYF. The CDR3 region has the DNA TGCAGTGCTATGGATCCCACTAGCGGGGGATACACAGATACGCAGTATTTT.

This clonotype was observed a few times. V gene TRBV6-5 combines with J gene TRBJ2-1, with 11 bases that match TRBD1. J gave up 6 bases and V 4 bases, and 5 bases lay outside the gene matches. The germline gives CDR1 MNHEY, CDR2 SVGAGI. This CDR3 is 15 amino acids long. Here the CDR3 reads CASSSDRGQFNEQFF. The CDR3 DNA reads TGTGCCAGCAGTTCGGACAGGGGGCAATTCAATGAGCAGTTCTTC.

Details on this clonotype: The germline gene is not matched at one end of the junction; a read error may be the cause. The V call is TRBV20-1, the J call TRBJ1-5, with no clear D. The CDR3 is made up of 12 amino acids. CDR1 and CDR2 from the germline V gene are DFQATT and SNEGSKA (reference sequence). The CDR3 nucleotides read TGCAGTGCTAGAGATAAGGATCAGCCCCGGCATTTT. Translating gives CSARDKDQPRHF.

The rearrangement joins TRBV4-2 to TRBJ2-3, with unresolved D. Trimming pared 3 bases from V and 8 bases from J, leaving 21 bases between. The germline gives CDR1 LGHNA, CDR2 YNFKEQ. This CDR3 has 16 residues. The CDR3, as DNA: TGTGCCAGCAGCCAGACCGCTAAGGGCCGGATAGTTACGCAGTATTTT. This sequence encodes CASSQTAKGRIVTQYF.

This chain uses TRBV7-9 with TRBJ2-1; tentatively, D is TRBD1 or TRBD2 (6 bases each). With the DNA end fitting TRBJ2-7 better, the J assignment may be wrong. Germline-derived CDR1 and CDR2 are SEHNR and FQNEAQ (reference sequence). This CDR3 is 17 amino acids long. CDR3 sequence: CASSLEGTSGSYNEQYF. In DNA, the CDR3 is TGTGCCAGCAGCTTAGAGGGGACAAGCGGGTCCTACAATGAGCAGTACTTC.

Only a few counts were recorded for this clonotype. The chain employs TRBV7-2 and TRBJ1-2; unclear D gene. The germline V gene encodes CDR1 SGHTA and CDR2 FQGNSA. The length of the CDR3 is 15 residues. V lost 1 base and J lost 6, with 15 bases in between. The CDR3 sequence: CASSLDPGASDGYTF. CDR3 sequence (DNA): TGTGCCAGCAGCTTAGATCCAGGAGCGTCCGATGGCTACACCTTC.

This clonotype was picked up one time. The chain employs TRBV6-1 and TRBJ1-5; 7 bases agree with TRBD1. Germline CDR1 MNHNS, CDR2 SASEGT. Germline trimming cut 3 bases from V and 5 bases from J; bases unmatched to any gene: 10. The CDR3 is made up of 16 amino acids. Written as DNA, the CDR3 is TGTGCCAGCAGTGAGGGACAGACAGGGCCCCATCAGCCCCAGCATTTT. This encodes CASSEGQTGPHQPQHF.

A single count supports this clonotype. The chain is built from TRBV9 and TRBJ2-3; TRBD2 matches at 7 bases. From germline, CDR1 is SGDLS and CDR2 YYNGEE. The CDR3 runs 14 residues. V was clipped by 3 bases and J by 5 bases; unmatched bases: 6. The DNA of the CDR3 is TGTGCCAGCAGCGCAAGCGGGGTGCAAGATACGCAGTATTTT. This translates into CASSASGVQDTQYF.

The chain is built from TRBV28 and TRBJ1-4; D might be TRBD1 (5 bases). The germline V gene encodes CDR1 MDHEN and CDR2 SYDVKM. The CDR3 is made up of 17 amino acids. V was pared by 3 bases and J by 0 bases, with 14 bases between. The CDR3 loop reads CASSFGAGKPTNEKLFF. The CDR3 nucleotides read TGTGCCAGCAGTTTCGGTGCAGGGAAACCAACTAATGAAAAACTGTTTTTT.